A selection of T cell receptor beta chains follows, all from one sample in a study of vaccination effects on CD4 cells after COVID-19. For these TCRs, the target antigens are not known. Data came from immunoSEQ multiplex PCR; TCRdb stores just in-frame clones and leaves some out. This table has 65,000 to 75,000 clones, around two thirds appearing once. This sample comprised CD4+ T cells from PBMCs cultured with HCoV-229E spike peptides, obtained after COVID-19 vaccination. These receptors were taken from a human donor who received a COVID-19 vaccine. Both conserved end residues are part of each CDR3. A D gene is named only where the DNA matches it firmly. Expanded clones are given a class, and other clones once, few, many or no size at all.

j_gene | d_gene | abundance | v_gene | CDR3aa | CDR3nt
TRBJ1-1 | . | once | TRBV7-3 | CASSLTSTGYTEAFF | TGTGCCAGCAGTCTAACATCTACAGGATACACTGAAGCTTTCTTT
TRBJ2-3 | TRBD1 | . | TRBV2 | CASRLTGVTDTQYF | TGTGCCAGCAGATTGACAGGGGTCACAGATACGCAGTATTTT
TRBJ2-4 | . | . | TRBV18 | CASSPETPSRNIQYF | TGTGCCAGCTCACCAGAGACCCCATCGCGAAACATTCAGTACTTC
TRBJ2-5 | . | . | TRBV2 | CASSDRGRETQYF | TGTGCCAGCAGTGATCGGGGACGGGAGACCCAGTACTTC
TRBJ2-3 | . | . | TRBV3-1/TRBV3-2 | CASSQGTRAGDTQYF | TGTGCCAGCAGCCAAGGGACCCGGGCCGGGGATACGCAGTATTTT
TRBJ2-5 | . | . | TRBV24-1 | CATSPDYQETQYF | TGTGCCACCAGTCCCGACTACCAAGAGACCCAGTACTTC
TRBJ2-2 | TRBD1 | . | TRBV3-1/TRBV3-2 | CASSPGPARQGANTGELFF | TGTGCCAGCAGCCCAGGGCCCGCGAGACAGGGGGCGAACACCGGGGAGCTGTTTTTT
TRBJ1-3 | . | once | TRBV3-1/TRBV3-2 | CASSQGSGNTIYF | TGTGCCAGCAGCCAGGGATCTGGAAACACCATATATTTT
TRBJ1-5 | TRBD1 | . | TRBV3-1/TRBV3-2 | CASSRSQGASNQPQHF | TGTGCCAGCAGCCGATCACAGGGGGCTAGCAATCAGCCCCAGCATTTT
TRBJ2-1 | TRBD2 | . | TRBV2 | CASSLLAGGPNEQFF | TGTGCCAGCAGTTTACTAGCGGGGGGGCCGAATGAGCAGTTCTTC
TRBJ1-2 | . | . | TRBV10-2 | CASGGQGQYGYTF | TGCGCCAGCGGTGGACAAGGTCAATATGGCTACACCTTC
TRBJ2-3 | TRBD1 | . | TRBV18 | CASSPLRDRGDTQYF | TGTGCCAGCTCACCCCTCCGGGACAGGGGAGATACGCAGTATTTT
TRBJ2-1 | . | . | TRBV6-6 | CASRPSGTLYNEQFF | TGTGCCAGCAGACCCTCCGGGACTTTGTACAATGAGCAGTTCTTC
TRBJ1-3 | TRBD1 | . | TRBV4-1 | CASSQDWTGSGNTGIYF | TGCGCCAGCAGCCAAGATTGGACAGGTTCTGGAAACACGGGCATATATTTT
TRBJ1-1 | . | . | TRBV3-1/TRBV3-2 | CASRRGLNTEAFF | TGTGCCAGCAGACGCGGACTCAACACTGAAGCTTTCTTT
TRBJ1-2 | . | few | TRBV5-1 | CASSEGGTNYGYTF | TGCGCCAGCAGCGAAGGGGGGACTAACTATGGCTACACCTTC
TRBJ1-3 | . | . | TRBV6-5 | CASSLPDRNTIYF | TGTGCCAGCAGTTTACCGGATAGAAACACCATATATTTT
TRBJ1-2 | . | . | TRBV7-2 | CASSKGPGLQGGYTF | TGTGCCAGCAGCAAAGGTCCGGGACTCCAGGGCGGCTACACCTTC
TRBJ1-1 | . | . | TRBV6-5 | CASKVRSTEAFF | TGTGCCAGCAAGGTCAGGAGTACTGAAGCTTTCTTT
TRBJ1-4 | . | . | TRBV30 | CAWSVGGLGEKLFF | TGTGCCTGGAGTGTAGGGGGATTAGGGGAAAAACTGTTTTTT
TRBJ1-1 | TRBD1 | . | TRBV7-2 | CASRPQGRMNTEAFF | TGTGCCAGCAGACCACAGGGGCGCATGAACACTGAAGCTTTCTTT
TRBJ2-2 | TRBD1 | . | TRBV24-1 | CATSDNRGPSANTGELFF | TGTGCCACCAGTGATAACAGGGGTCCCTCTGCGAACACCGGGGAGCTGTTTTTT
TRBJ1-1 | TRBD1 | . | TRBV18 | CASSPLDRVSEAFF | TGTGCCAGCTCACCCCTAGACAGGGTTAGTGAAGCTTTCTTT
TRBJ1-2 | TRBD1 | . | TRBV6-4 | CASSAGTGEVDGYTF | TGTGCCAGCAGTGCAGGGACAGGTGAAGTAGATGGCTACACCTTC
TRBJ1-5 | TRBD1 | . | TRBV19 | CASSRDRANNQPQHF | TGTGCCAGTAGTCGAGACAGGGCTAACAATCAGCCCCAGCATTTT
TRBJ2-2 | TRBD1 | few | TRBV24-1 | CATSDPGTGGTGELFF | TGTGCCACCAGTGACCCCGGGACAGGGGGGACCGGGGAGCTGTTTTTT
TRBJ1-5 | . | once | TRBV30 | CAWSVDLSNQPQHF | TGTGCCTGGAGTGTGGATCTAAGCAATCAGCCCCAGCATTTT
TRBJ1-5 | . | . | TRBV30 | CAWSAKGAAQPQHF | TGTGCCTGGAGTGCAAAAGGGGCCGCTCAGCCCCAGCATTTT
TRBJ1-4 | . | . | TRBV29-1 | CSVEDPPATRGRMKGKLFF | TGCAGCGTTGAAGACCCCCCGGCGACGAGGGGAAGAATGAAGGGAAAACTGTTTTTT
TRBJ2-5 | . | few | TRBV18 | CASSPLEGGTQYF | TGTGCCAGCTCACCACTCGAGGGGGGAACCCAGTACTTC
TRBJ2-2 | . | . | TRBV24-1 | CATSDLHPGMGTGELFF | TGTGCCACCAGTGATTTGCATCCAGGGATGGGCACCGGGGAGCTGTTTTTT
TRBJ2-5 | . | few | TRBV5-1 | CASSLSNRETQYF | TGCGCCAGCAGCTTGTCGAACAGGGAGACCCAGTACTTC
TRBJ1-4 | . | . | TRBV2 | CASSGPPAGDEKLFF | TGTGCCAGCAGTGGACCCCCGGCAGGGGACGAAAAACTGTTTTTT
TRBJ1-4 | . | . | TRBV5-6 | CASSRGTTEQRREKLFF | TGTGCCAGCAGCCGCGGGACGACGGAACAAAGACGAGAAAAACTGTTTTTT
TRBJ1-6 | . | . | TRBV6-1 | CASSERRTYNSPLHF | TGTGCCAGCAGTGAACGGAGGACCTATAATTCACCCCTCCACTTT
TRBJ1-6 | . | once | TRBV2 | CASTLSSPLHF | TGTGCCAGCACGCTTTCTTCACCCCTCCACTTT
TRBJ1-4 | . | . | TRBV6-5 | CASSLDWVEKLFF | TGTGCCAGCAGTTTGGACTGGGTTGAAAAACTGTTTTTT
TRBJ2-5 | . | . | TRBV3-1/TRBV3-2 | CASSPKRGRTKQETQYF | TGTGCCAGCAGCCCAAAAAGGGGTAGGACTAAACAAGAGACCCAGTACTTC
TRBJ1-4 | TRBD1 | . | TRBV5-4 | CASSQDRNEKLFF | TGTGCCAGCAGCCAGGACAGGAATGAAAAACTGTTTTTT
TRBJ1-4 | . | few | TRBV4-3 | CASSQDARLNGKLFF | TGCGCCAGCAGCCAAGACGCCAGGTTGAATGGAAAACTGTTTTTT
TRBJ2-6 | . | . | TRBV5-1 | CASSLSSPGANVLTF | TGCGCCAGCAGCCTAAGTAGCCCTGGGGCCAACGTCCTGACTTTC
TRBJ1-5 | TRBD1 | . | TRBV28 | CASRVRDRAHQPQHF | TGTGCCAGCAGAGTCAGGGACAGGGCTCATCAGCCCCAGCATTTT
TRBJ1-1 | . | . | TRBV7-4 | CASSLQGSGTEAFF | TGTGCCAGCAGCCTTCAGGGTAGTGGCACTGAAGCTTTCTTT
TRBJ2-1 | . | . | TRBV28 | CASSLSRQIKVQFF | TGTGCCAGCAGTTTATCGCGACAAATAAAGGTGCAGTTCTTC
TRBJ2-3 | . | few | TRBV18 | CASSPGSGGADTQYF | TGTGCCAGCTCACCAGGTTCGGGGGGCGCAGATACGCAGTATTTT
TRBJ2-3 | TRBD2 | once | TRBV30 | CAWIHPSGRFGTQYF | TGTGCCTGGATTCACCCTAGCGGGCGTTTTGGTACGCAGTATTTT
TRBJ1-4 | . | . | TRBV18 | CASSLDRFVNEKLFF | TGTGCCAGCTCACTCGACAGATTTGTTAATGAAAAACTGTTTTTT
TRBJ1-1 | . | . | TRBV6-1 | CASSTDTNTEAFF | TGTGCCAGCAGTACTGACACCAACACTGAAGCTTTCTTT
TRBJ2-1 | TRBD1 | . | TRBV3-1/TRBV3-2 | CASRGGTGANEQFF | TGTGCCAGCCGGGGCGGGACAGGGGCAAATGAGCAGTTCTTC
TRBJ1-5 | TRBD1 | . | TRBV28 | CASSPGGRSNQPQHF | TGTGCCAGCAGTCCAGGGGGCCGGAGCAATCAGCCCCAGCATTTT
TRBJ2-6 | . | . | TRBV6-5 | CASSYRVSGANVLTF | TGTGCCAGCAGTTATCGGGTCTCTGGGGCCAACGTCCTGACTTTC
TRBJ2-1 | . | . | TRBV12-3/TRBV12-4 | CASSLSGANEQFF | TGTGCCAGCAGTTTATCGGGGGCCAATGAGCAGTTCTTC
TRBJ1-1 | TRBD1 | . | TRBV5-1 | CASSLEGQGQTEAFF | TGCGCCAGCAGCTTGGAGGGACAGGGCCAAACTGAAGCTTTCTTT
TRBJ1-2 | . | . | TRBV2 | CASSEQGLNYGYTF | TGTGCCAGCAGTGAGCAGGGCCTCAACTATGGCTACACCTTC
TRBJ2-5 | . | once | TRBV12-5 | CASGLSGEETQYF | TGTGCTAGTGGTTTGTCGGGAGAAGAGACCCAGTACTTC
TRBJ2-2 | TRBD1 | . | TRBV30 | CAWRGTGPGELFF | TGTGCCTGGAGGGGGACAGGGCCCGGGGAGCTGTTTTTT
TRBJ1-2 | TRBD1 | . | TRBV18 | CASSGRQGTYGYTF | TGTGCCAGCTCAGGCCGACAGGGCACCTATGGCTACACCTTC